The text below deals with one TCR beta chain. What this receptor recognizes is not known. Base qualities were left out, and no much larger clone turns up one base away. The cohort comprised fewer than 700 healthy bone marrow donors. Cohort members were all nominally healthy when sampled, although unrecorded immune exposures were likely present. The donor tested CMV seronegative and was one of the 352 seronegative cohort members. A peripheral blood sample was collected from each donor, and TCR beta sequencing was performed on peripheral blood mononuclear cells. Genomic DNA extraction from the blood cell samples was performed with the Qiagen DNeasy Blood Extraction Kit. This sample was taken from a study of cytomegalovirus exposure and HLA in healthy donors (dated by TCRdb to about 2017). About the full investigation: An earlier analysis of 587 of the donors reported 276 Gb of sequence data and some 100 million unique TCR beta sequences from 150 million to 200 million T cells. High-throughput TCR immunosequencing, statistical association of individual TCRs with disease status, and machine learning were combined to predict cytomegalovirus infection status. In the later analysis, no new phenotypic data were used to find candidate immune exposures; instead, reliance was placed on TCR beta sequences and their occurrence across donors. In addition to the first cohort of 666 subjects, a separate validation cohort of approximately 130 different subjects was used. Both class I and class II loci were covered by HLA typing, at four-digit resolution. Every repertoire in the discovery cohort had been generated on one and the same sequencing platform. The number of donors typed differed by locus, with about 629-630 for A, B, C, DRB1 and DQB1, around 500 for DQA1, approximately 570 for DPA1, and approximately 470 for DPB1. A later genetic analysis took genome-wide SNP genotypes for about 65% of the 666 donors and used that subset as a discovery cohort. To study patterns of TCR occurrence, a later analysis re-analyzed previously published TCR beta repertoires from around 670 donors and added high-resolution HLA genotyping. An early release covering roughly 640 HLA-typed donors comprised approximately 300 gigabases of sequencing data and tens of millions of unique TCR sequences. Of the 398 genotyped donors, 65% to 90% fell in the genetic ancestry cluster associated with self-reported Caucasian donors. To decide whether each TCR beta V gene segment behaved as functional or pseudogenic, an earlier analysis of nearly 600 of the donors relied on high-throughput TCR beta sequencing. The study was designed to test whether signatures of past pathogen exposure could be identified by cataloging public T cell receptors. Roughly 5 DR-DQ haplotypes were handled as single units for association and clustering, since linkage in the cohort was strong. The T cell repertoires of 666 subjects were profiled by immunosequencing and related to cytomegalovirus serostatus. Across 300 to 400 genotyped donors of the cohort, an average of approximately 240,000 unique TCR beta nucleotide sequences per donor were sequenced, and around 19% of those sequences were non-productive. Alongside the repertoire data, information on donor age, sex, ethnicity and CMV serostatus was compiled.

Paper-wide results and their limitations: While some public TCRs were present in many individuals, most TCR sequences turned up only very rarely across donors. Correlated functional status among segregating V segments might be attributable to linkage disequilibrium, but an unknown experimental factor could not be ruled out. In a later genetic analysis, fewer N-insertions in productive TCRs were reported among donors in an Asian-associated ancestry cluster than the approximately 670-donor mean. Cytomegalovirus status was reported to be diagnosed by the classifier with high specificity and sensitivity in both the original and validation cohorts. In vitro tests confirmed that three of the cytomegalovirus-associated TCR beta chains recognize cytomegalovirus antigens. A later analysis found that most CMV-associated TCR beta chains appeared HLA-restricted, with HLA associations seemingly driven largely by CMV exposure. Broadly in line with IMGT annotations, most TCR beta V segments showed up in productive rearrangements about 90% or about 30% of the time in an earlier analysis of several hundred of the donors. Immune exposure information for the cohort was limited to CMV serostatus. Because counts were too low, approximately 15 rarely observed V segments, including chromosome 9 orphons, were excluded from the earlier analysis of 587 of the donors. The study listed 150 to 200 TCR beta chains as associated with cytomegalovirus. According to a later analysis, TCR association rates differed among HLA loci, with DRB1 alleles showing the most associated TCRs and HLA-C alleles showing the fewest. The cohort was sequenced for TCR beta chains only, and without alpha or paired-chain data the features that could be detected were limited. Presence/absence analyses assumed roughly uniform sequencing depth across donors, an assumption that may not hold. A cluster of highly shared sequence variants was judged likely to represent a technical artifact of the sequencing pipeline. Because the 87-base-pair reads could not distinguish some IMGT-functional V segments, including TRBV6-2 and TRBV6-3, those segments were excluded. A further reported finding was that TCR beta sequences accurately predicted the HLA-A and HLA-B alleles for most subjects in the first cohort. A later analysis associated some 17,000 TCR beta sequences with specific HLA alleles at a false discovery rate of 0.05. According to the authors, the approach could potentially be generalized to other disease states and immunological phenotypes. When HLA alleles, especially DR and DQ, strongly co-occurred, TCR associations were difficult to assign to individual alleles. Compared with equally common non-associated chains, HLA-associated TCR beta chains in a later analysis were more clonally expanded and had lower generation probabilities. A later genetic analysis associated a missense DCLRE1C variant with V-gene and J-gene trimming of TCR beta chains, and an independent cohort replicated the association. In a later analysis, several top co-occurrence clusters were reported to appear linked to parvovirus B19, influenza, CMV and Epstein-Barr virus. HLA typing was unavailable for some donors at each locus, so association tests used only the typed subset.

The CDR3 contains 16 residues, cysteine and phenylalanine counted. CDR3 DNA is the only sequence kept; it has 48 bases, read in frame from the first base. Relative to germline, V is 0 bases shorter and J is 0 bases shorter, with 9 bases between their ends. According to the germline V gene, CDR1 reads LGHNA and CDR2 reads YNFKEQ. Library construction relied on the immunoSEQ multiplex PCR assay. The multiplex PCR relied on a mix of 60 forward primers for TCR Vbeta segments and 13 reverse primers for TCR Jbeta segments. The CDR3 region of rearranged TCR beta genes was amplified from genomic DNA by a multiplex PCR assay. Amplified TCR beta libraries were sequenced as 87-base-pair reads on the Illumina HiSeq System. From the authors' description of their analysis: A later analysis counted some 74 million unique TCR beta chains across the 600 to 850 repertoires, and 10 million to 12 million of these chains were shared by at least two donors. A nearest-neighbor algorithm error-corrected the raw reads and collapsed the reads into unique sequences, merging closely related sequences to remove PCR and sequencing errors. V, D and J gene segments were assigned by aligning CDR3 sequences to IMGT reference sequences. For a sequence to be retained, a match of at least six nucleotides to both a V gene segment and a J gene segment was required. Rearrangements were called productive when the CDR3 lacked stop codons and stayed in frame with V and J; all others were non-productive. Following IMGT convention, CDR3 was defined as the stretch from the second conserved V-encoded cysteine up to the conserved J-encoded phenylalanine. Sequences without an unambiguous match to a single V gene segment were excluded from the earlier analysis of 587 of the donors. An earlier analysis of fewer than 750 of the donors called V segments functional above 56.7% productive rearrangements and segregating when the between-donor standard deviation exceeded 5%. A statistical classification framework was developed to diagnose cytomegalovirus status using the catalog of TCR beta chain sequences. V and J gene assignment, in a later analysis, came from comparing TCR nucleotide sequences with IMGT/GENE-DB human TR gene sequences. A later analysis assigned CDR3 sequences and most-parsimonious VDJ recombination scenarios with the TCRdist pipeline. In a later analysis, each TCR beta chain was defined by its CDR3 amino acid sequence together with its V-gene family, and reads without a unique V-gene family were excluded. A later analysis removed 592 highly shared, low-generation-probability nucleotide sequences to deal with suspected cross-contamination and a sequencing artifact. In a later analysis, a clonal expansion index was calculated for each public chain from normalized within-repertoire ranks of inferred template counts. A later analysis computed generation probabilities with a VDJ recombination model fitted to out-of-frame rearrangements, and checked the results against IGoR. A later analysis scored TCR-TCR, TCR-HLA and TCR-CMV co-occurrence with hypergeometric tests, applying a repertoire-size bias correction to TCR pairs. To estimate false discovery rates, a later analysis permuted the HLA or CMV assignments 20 times. In a later analysis, co-occurring TCRs were grouped using DBSCAN, and TCRdist sequence similarity was added for clustering within HLA-allele-positive subsets. Co-occurrence clustering excluded repertoires with fewer than 30,000 or more than 120,000 public chains, plus five with anomalous nucleotide sharing. Not all clones reach the TCRdb copy of this immuneACCESS table, which keeps in-frame sequences only. Checked studies attribute under half of the gap to unresolved V genes and leave the rest unexplained. V, J and clone size are taken as reported in that table, and D and trimming were inferred from the DNA itself. The sample records roughly 140,000 clones, 77% of which are singletons. The ten largest clones add up to about 5.3% of the sample.

Material for sequencing was PBMCs. Rearrangement joined TRBV4-2 to TRBJ2-1, and the D gene may be TRBD1, 6 bases matching. The TCR comes from a woman aged 50 to 65 in good health and CMV-seronegative. The DNA sequence is as follows: TGTGCCAGCAGCCAAGATCGAGGGGGCTCCTACAATGAGCAGTTCTTC. Its protein is CASSQDRGGSYNEQFF.